Shown below are 18 T cell receptor beta chains from a single sample sequenced in a study of T cell repertoires in cytomegalovirus infection. These receptors have no identified antigens. TCRdb processed the reads anew with MiXCR; each CDR3 protein has one entry. The sample consists of some 920,000 distinct CDR3 sequences, approximately 31% of them appearing once. The sequences come from cultured CD8+ T cells from PBMCs, collected from culture after CMV antigen stimulation. These receptors all come from a human donor in good health (CMV status not recorded). Some clones in this sample may be carry-over from other donors' samples.

This clonotype was recorded a few times. CDR3 bases: TGTGCCAGCAGGGGGCAGGGGGACCGCAATGAGCAGTTCTTC. Amino acids: CASRGQGDRNEQFF. The chain recombines TRBV12-3 or TRBV12-4 with TRBJ2-1, with TRBD1 matching over 7 bases. V shed 6 bases, J shed 6 bases, and the junction held 8 bases outside the gene matches. The CDR3 loop spans 14 amino acids.

This clonotype was detected only a few times. This chain uses TRBV7-6 with TRBJ2-1; 13 bases align to TRBD2. The CDR3 extends over 15 amino acids. Unmatched junction bases numbered 5, after V lost 6 bases and J lost 6 bases. The germline CDR1 and CDR2 sequences are SGHVS and FNYEAQ. The CDR3 region is CASSYRLAGGNEQFF. The CDR3 bases are TGTGCCAGCAGTTACAGACTAGCGGGGGGCAATGAGCAGTTCTTC. The full variable domain, its missing parts supplied by reference TRBV7-6 and TRBJ2-1, is GAGVSQSPRYKVTKRGQDVALRCDPISGHVSLYWYRQALGQGPEFLTYFNYEAQQDKSGLPNDRFSAERPEGSISTLTIQRTEQRDSAMYRCASSYRLAGGNEQFFGPGTRLTVL.

The CDR3 region is CASSYSMSGPNVHEQFF. CDR3 DNA sequence: TGTGCCAGCAGTTACTCGATGAGCGGGCCAAACGTCCATGAGCAGTTCTTC. The chain carries TRBV6-5 and TRBJ2-1; perhaps TRBD2 as D (6 bases). CDR1 and CDR2 from the germline V gene are MNHEY and SVGAGI. V was clipped by 0 bases and J by 8 bases, with 20 bases between them. This CDR3 spans 17 amino acids.

This clonotype has only a few counts. This sequence joins TRBV4-3 and TRBJ2-6; tentative D call: TRBD2 (5 bases). This CDR3 spans 16 amino acids. Germline lookup yields CDR1 LGHNA and CDR2 YSLEER. Trimming took 2 bases from V and 6 from J, leaving 14 bases between them. The CDR3 nucleotides are TGCGCCAGCAGCCAATCCTCCGGGGAAGAGGCCAACGTCCTGACTTTC. This sequence encodes CASSQSSGEEANVLTF.

J is TRBJ2-1 and V is TRBV27; D is uncertain. The CDR3 runs to 12 residues. V dropped 2 bases and J dropped 9 bases, with 8 bases sitting between them. Germline V gives CDR1 MNHEY, CDR2 SMNVEV (reference sequence). The CDR3 DNA reads TGTGCCAGCAGTTTAGTGTATGGTGAGCAGTTCTTC. It specifies CASSLVYGEQFF.

The rearrangement links TRBV27 to TRBJ2-3, with D maybe TRBD2 (6 bases). The CDR3 runs 16 residues. Germline lookup yields CDR1 MNHEY and CDR2 SMNVEV (reference sequence). V gave up 5 bases and J gave up 4 bases, with 19 bases separating them. CDR3 in amino acids: CASSLTPTSPPDTQYF. In DNA form, the CDR3 reads TGTGCCAGCAGTCTCACTCCGACTAGTCCCCCAGATACGCAGTATTTT.

V gene TRBV7-6 combines with J gene TRBJ2-5; 7 bases are a match to TRBD1. The germline V gene encodes CDR1 SGHVS and CDR2 FNYEAQ. J was trimmed by 0 bases and V by 4 bases; bases with no gene match: 8. The CDR3 is 16 residues long. CDR3 residues: CASSSPMGQYQETQYF. In nucleotides, the CDR3 is TGTGCCAGCAGCTCACCCATGGGACAGTACCAAGAGACCCAGTACTTC. Combining the CDR3 with reference TRBV7-6 and TRBJ2-5 gives the whole variable domain GAGVSQSPRYKVTKRGQDVALRCDPISGHVSLYWYRQALGQGPEFLTYFNYEAQQDKSGLPNDRFSAERPEGSISTLTIQRTEQRDSAMYRCASSSPMGQYQETQYFGPGTRLLVL.

CDR3 sequence: CASSLRVAGGSSYNEQFF. The DNA of the CDR3 is TGCGCCAGCAGCCTGAGAGTAGCGGGGGGTAGCTCCTACAATGAGCAGTTCTTC. V gene TRBV4-3 combines with J gene TRBJ2-1; 10 positions agree with TRBD2. In germline, CDR1 is LGHNA, CDR2 YSLEER. With V trimmed by 4 bases and J by 0 bases, 9 bases remained unmatched. The CDR3 totals 18 residues.

Worth noting for this clonotype: A read error is possible here, since a much larger clone lies one base away. The V call is TRBV7-2, the J call TRBJ1-5; the D is unclear. The germline V gene encodes CDR1 SGHTA and CDR2 FQGNSA. CDR3 size: 13 residues. CDR3 coding DNA: TGTGTCAGCAGCTACTACGGTTATCAGCCCCAGCATTTT. The encoded protein is CVSSYYGYQPQHF.

This clonotype came up a few times. CDR3 in amino acids: CASSFLTSGGGETQYF. The CDR3 DNA sequence: TGTGCCAGCAGCTTCTTGACTAGCGGGGGCGGGGAGACCCAGTACTTC. The chain carries TRBV7-8 and TRBJ2-5, with TRBD2 matching over 12 bases. The CDR3 contains 16 residues. CDR1 SGHVS and CDR2 FQNEAQ come from the germline V gene. V dropped 3 bases and J dropped 5; count of bases not matched to a gene: 7.

Concerning this clonotype: A much larger clone lies one base from this, so it may be a read error. This chain uses TRBV7-8 with TRBJ2-2; 7 bases fit TRBD1. This CDR3 has 14 amino acids. CDR1 and CDR2 from the germline V gene are SGHVS and FQNEAQ. The CDR3 region is CTSSPWTGSGELFF. For the CDR3, the DNA is TGTACCAGCAGCCCGTGGACAGGCTCCGGGGAGCTGTTTTTT.

V is TRBV7-4 and J is TRBJ2-1; possibly TRBD1 or TRBD2 for D (5 bases each). Per the germline V gene, CDR1 is SGHVT and CDR2 is SQSDAQ. The CDR3 has 16 amino acids. Deletions cut 4 bases from V and 4 bases from J, with 17 bases between. Here the CDR3 reads CASSSPGTTIYNEQFF. In DNA, the CDR3 is TGTGCCAGCAGCTCTCCCGGGACCACCATTTACAATGAGCAGTTCTTC.

This clonotype was seen many times. The rearrangement links TRBV7-8 to TRBJ2-1, with 8 bases lining up with TRBD2. Trimming at V came to 5 bases and at J to 9 bases, leaving 12 bases not matched to a gene. Germline V gene sequence: CDR1 SGHVS, CDR2 FQNEAQ. The CDR3 has 15 amino acids. The CDR3: CASSPPRTSPGEQFF. The CDR3 DNA follows: TGTGCCAGCAGCCCCCCCAGGACTAGCCCTGGTGAGCAGTTCTTC.

The rearrangement uses TRBV27 and TRBJ2-1; 8 bases map to TRBD2. This CDR3 spans 17 amino acids. Per the germline V gene, CDR1 is MNHEY and CDR2 is SMNVEV (reference sequence). V lost 6 bases, J lost 6 bases, and 16 bases stayed unmatched. CDR3 sequence (DNA): TGTGCCAGCAGGGGGAAGCGGGGTAGCGGGGTACCCAATGAGCAGTTCTTC. This encodes CASRGKRGSGVPNEQFF.

This clonotype showed up just a few times. The chain links TRBV12-3 or TRBV12-4 to TRBJ2-7; TRBD2 matches 14 bases. The J segment lost 7 bases and the V segment lost 5 bases, leaving 1 base of the junction unmatched. The CDR3 length is 13 residues. The CDR3 DNA reads as TGTGCCAGCAGTGGGACTAGCGGGGGAGAGCAGTACTTC. As protein: CASSGTSGGEQYF.

The J gene is TRBJ2-1, the V gene TRBV6-2 or TRBV6-3, with D possibly called TRBD1 or TRBD2 (5 bases each). Between the trimmed V and J ends, which lost 1 base and 4 bases, there was a span of 5 bases. Germline V gene sequence: CDR1 MNHEY, CDR2 SVGEGT. This CDR3 region has 13 residues. For the CDR3, the DNA is TGTGCCAGCAGTTACTGGGGGTACAATGAGCAGTTCTTC. The encoded protein is CASSYWGYNEQFF.

The rearrangement links TRBV12-3 or TRBV12-4 to TRBJ2-7, with D perhaps matching TRBD2 (6 bases). V shed 5 bases and J shed 7 bases, with 15 bases lying between them. This CDR3 comprises 13 residues. The CDR3 region has the DNA TGTGCCAGCAGTCCCGGGAGCAGTTCGGAGCAGTACGTC. Its protein is CASSPGSSSEQYV.

The rearrangement uses TRBV19 and TRBJ2-1; D may be TRBD1 (5 bases). Looked up from germline, CDR1 is LNHDA and CDR2 is SQIVND (reference sequence). The V end lost 4 bases, the J end lost 5 bases, and 12 bases lay between the germline ends. The CDR3 has 14 amino acids. The CDR3: CASSKLGRDNEQFF. The CDR3 bases are TGTGCCAGTAGTAAGTTGGGCAGGGACAATGAGCAGTTCTTC.